The 23 T cell receptor beta chains presented below share a single source sample, sequenced in a study of T cell responses to AZD1222 COVID-19 vaccine (dated by TCRdb to the early 2020s). Explained via the paper, the time point label denotes: baseline before first vaccination. The library was prepared using the immunoSEQ multiplex PCR assay. TCRdb retrieved this table from immuneACCESS and kept in-frame rearrangements only. Not all clones are present; in checked studies, unresolved V genes account for under half, and no reason is known for the remainder. The sample profile shows about 130,000 clones; about 90% of them were found once. About 1.9% of the sample is taken by the ten largest. The sample consisted of peripheral blood, taken on day 0 of AZD1222 vaccination. The source of these receptors is an adult in good health.

This clone was found a few times. CDR3 DNA: TGCGCCAGCAGTGAGGTTGTAGCGGGTCAGGATGAGCAGTTCTTC. Protein: CASSEVVAGQDEQFF. The rearrangement links TRBV10-1 to TRBJ2-1, with 7 nucleotides matching TRBD2. Germline V gene data show CDR1 as WNHNN and CDR2 as SYGVQD (reference sequence). Trimming at V came to 2 bases and at J to 8 bases, leaving 9 bases not matched to a gene. The CDR3 sequence is 15 residues long.

The chain joins TRBV11-2 to TRBJ1-6; 9 bases are shared with TRBD1. The J segment lost 6 bases and the V segment lost 2 bases, leaving 5 bases of the junction unmatched. Germline V gives CDR1 SGHAT, CDR2 FQNNGV. The CDR3 loop spans 16 amino acids. The DNA of the CDR3 is TGTGCCAGCAGCTTACATGGGACAGGGAGTAATTCACCCCTCCACTTT. This translates into CASSLHGTGSNSPLHF.

This sequence joins TRBV4-3 and TRBJ1-5, with TRBD1 matching over 7 bases. CDR3 length: 13 amino acids. Germline V gives CDR1 LGHNA, CDR2 YSLEER. Losses at the gene ends were 5 bases for V and 7 bases for J; bases not matched to a gene: 5. The CDR3 nucleotides read TGCGCCAGCAGCGTTCGACAGGGCCAGCCCCAGCATTTT. Encoded protein: CASSVRQGQPQHF.

As to this clone: At the DNA level, this CDR3 is encoded by other sequences in the same sample as well. This sequence joins TRBV5-4 and TRBJ1-5; no clear D. V lost 0 bases and J lost 1, with 5 bases in between. Germline CDR1 SGHNT, CDR2 YYREEE (reference sequence). This CDR3 contains 14 residues. CDR3 protein: CASSLGGSNQPQHF. The CDR3 region has the DNA TGTGCCAGCAGCTTGGGAGGGAGCAATCAGCCCCAGCATTTT.

J is TRBJ1-1 and V is TRBV15; perhaps TRBD1 as D (6 bases). Trimming took 2 bases from V and 8 from J, leaving 12 bases between them. The germline CDR1 and CDR2 sequences are LNHNV and YYDKDF (reference sequence). The CDR3 totals 13 residues. CDR3 amino acids: CATSRTVQGEAFF. DNA of the CDR3: TGTGCCACCAGCAGAACAGTCCAGGGGGAAGCTTTCTTT.

The V call is TRBV6-5, the J call TRBJ1-1; 10 bases are a match to TRBD1. CDR1 MNHEY and CDR2 SVGAGI come from the germline V gene. CDR3 length: 15 amino acids. The V segment lost 6 bases and the J segment 5 bases; nucleotides outside the gene matches: 9. DNA for the CDR3: TGTGCCAGCAGCGTTTTAGGACAGGGGGAGACTGAAGCTTTCTTT. This codes for CASSVLGQGETEAFF.

This clone was seen a single time. The chain links TRBV7-9 to TRBJ2-7; 11 nucleotides align to TRBD1. Germline lookup yields CDR1 SEHNR and CDR2 FQNEAQ (reference sequence). The CDR3 is made up of 14 amino acids. With 5 bases clipped from V and 2 bases from J, the junction kept 2 bases outside the gene matches. The CDR3 spells CASSRDRGTYEQYF. The CDR3 DNA is TGTGCCAGCAGCCGGGACAGGGGGACCTACGAGCAGTACTTC.

The V gene is TRBV27, the J gene TRBJ1-2; D remains ambiguous. The CDR3 sequence is 14 residues long. With 5 bases removed from V and 8 bases from J, the gap between germline ends came to 18 bases. Germline V gene sequence: CDR1 MNHEY, CDR2 SMNVEV (reference sequence). CDR3 protein: CASSLSRGLGGYTF. As DNA, the CDR3 is TGTGCCAGCAGTCTCTCCCGTGGGTTAGGAGGCTACACCTTC.

The chain links TRBV7-3 to TRBJ2-7, with TRBD1 matching 7 bases. Per germline, CDR1 SGHTA and CDR2 FQGTGA. With V trimmed by 2 bases and J by 7 bases, 8 bases remained unmatched. This CDR3 spans 14 amino acids. The CDR3: CASSLVTGAGEQYF. DNA for the CDR3: TGTGCCAGCAGCTTAGTAACAGGGGCCGGGGAGCAGTACTTC. The full variable domain, completed using reference TRBV7-3 and TRBJ2-7, is GAGVSQTPSNKVTEKGKYVELRCDPISGHTALYWYRQSLGQGPEFLIYFQGTGAADDSGLPNDRFFAVRPEGSVSTLKIQRTERGDSAVYLCASSLVTGAGEQYFGPGTRLTVT.

The rearrangement joins TRBV7-8 to TRBJ1-5; D might be TRBD1 (5 bases). The CDR3 contains 14 residues. Trimming stripped 1 base from V and 6 bases from J, with 10 bases between. CDR1 is SGHVS and CDR2 is FQNEAQ in the germline V gene. CDR3 DNA sequence: TGTGCCAGCAGCTTAGTGGCAGGGACTCAGCCCCAGCATTTT. Encoded protein: CASSLVAGTQPQHF.

Regarding this clone: This sample includes further DNA sequences coding for the same CDR3. This chain connects TRBV18 to TRBJ2-2; 7 bases match TRBD2. The CDR3 extends over 15 amino acids. V lost 3 bases and J lost 0; bases outside the gene matches: 1. Germline V gene lookup returns CDR1 KGHSH and CDR2 LQKENI. The CDR3 is CASSPGLANTGELFF. The CDR3 coding sequence is TGTGCCAGCTCACCCGGACTAGCGAACACCGGGGAGCTGTTTTTT.

The V and J genes are TRBV7-6 and TRBJ2-5; D gene ambiguous. The germline gives CDR1 SGHVS, CDR2 FNYEAQ. V lost 5 bases, J lost 2 bases, and 12 bases lay in between. The CDR3 contains 14 residues. This CDR3 reads CASSPGSQQETQYF. In DNA, the CDR3 is TGTGCCAGCAGCCCCGGCAGCCAACAAGAGACCCAGTACTTC.

V is TRBV6-4 and J is TRBJ2-7, with D uncertain. Germline assignment: CDR1 MRHNA and CDR2 SNTAGT. V was clipped by 0 bases and J by 5 bases, with 20 bases between them. The CDR3 covers 17 residues. The chain's CDR3 is CASSDSIGGQESHEQYF. CDR3 in DNA: TGTGCCAGCAGTGACTCGATTGGTGGGCAGGAGTCCCACGAGCAGTACTTC.

J is TRBJ1-1 and V is TRBV6-5; D call uncertain. CDR1 and CDR2 (germline): MNHEY, SVGAGI. Trimming took off 0 bases at V and 0 bases at J, with 8 bases between the two ends. This CDR3 spans 15 amino acids. The DNA of the CDR3 is TGTGCCAGCAGTTACTCGAGCACCTTGAACACTGAAGCTTTCTTT. Its translation is CASSYSSTLNTEAFF.

This clone has only one observation. The CDR3: CAWSVGSAGYTF. The DNA for the CDR3 is TGTGCCTGGAGTGTGGGTTCGGCTGGCTACACCTTC. This chain joins TRBV30 and TRBJ1-2; D remains ambiguous. The ends were cut back, 0 bases at V and 7 bases at J, with 9 bases in the middle. CDR1 is GTSNPN, CDR2 SVGIG, per germline (reference sequence). This CDR3 is built from 12 residues.

V usage is TRBV14 and J usage is TRBJ1-5, with 7 bases matching TRBD1. Germline lookup yields CDR1 SGHDN and CDR2 FVKESK. Germline trimming cut 1 base from V and 4 bases from J; bases unmatched to any gene: 4. This CDR3 spans 15 amino acids. The CDR3 sequence: CASSQGGRGNQPQHF. The CDR3 DNA reads TGTGCCAGCAGCCAAGGGGGCAGGGGGAATCAGCCCCAGCATTTT.

The V and J genes are TRBV18 and TRBJ2-2; D may be TRBD2 (5 bases). With 1 base removed from V and 5 bases from J, the gap between germline ends came to 14 bases. The CDR3 consists of 16 residues. The germline gives CDR1 KGHSH, CDR2 LQKENI. CDR3 DNA sequence: TGTGCCAGCTCACCACGGGCCCGAGGGCGTACCGGGGAGCTGTTTTTT. Translation: CASSPRARGRTGELFF.

There are a few counts of this clone. J is TRBJ2-2 and V is TRBV5-1; D may correspond to TRBD1 or TRBD2 (5 bases each). Looked up from germline, CDR1 is SGHRS and CDR2 is YFSETQ. The V end was cut by 4 bases, the J end by 2 bases, with 15 bases between. This CDR3 is built from 16 residues. The CDR3 protein is CASSLSGPHNTGELFF. CDR3 DNA: TGCGCCAGCAGCCTATCGGGACCTCACAACACCGGGGAGCTGTTTTTT.

This clone was detected once. This chain joins TRBV7-9 and TRBJ2-7, with D unresolved. Germline V gives CDR1 SEHNR, CDR2 FQNEAQ (reference sequence). The CDR3 totals 12 residues. Trimming left V 5 bases short and J 3 bases short, with 8 bases between. CDR3 amino acids: CASSIDGYEQYF. In nucleotides, the CDR3 is TGTGCCAGCAGCATCGACGGCTACGAGCAGTACTTC.

The rearrangement uses TRBV5-4 and TRBJ2-2; TRBD1 matches at 9 bases. CDR3 length equals 16 residues. The germline CDR1 and CDR2 sequences are SGHNT and YYREEE (reference sequence). Trimming removed 3 bases from V and 1 base from J; junction bases left unmatched: 4. The CDR3 nucleotides are TGTGCCAGCAGCTCGGGACAGGGATTGAACACCGGGGAGCTGTTTTTT. The encoded protein is CASSSGQGLNTGELFF.

The chain joins TRBV6-5 to TRBJ2-7; 9 bases fit TRBD1. CDR3 length: 14 amino acids. Germline lookup yields CDR1 MNHEY and CDR2 SVGAGI. The V and J ends lost 5 bases and 5 bases, in that order; junction bases with no gene match: 7. DNA for the CDR3: TGTGCCAGCAGTCGGGACAGGGTCGACCACGAGCAGTACTTC. Protein: CASSRDRVDHEQYF.

This clone showed up just once. The chain is built from TRBV7-9 and TRBJ1-5, with 7 positions matching TRBD1. The length of the CDR3 is 15 residues. Losses at the gene ends were 6 bases for V and 1 base for J; bases not matched to a gene: 6. CDR1 is SEHNR and CDR2 is FQNEAQ in the germline V gene (reference sequence). CDR3 in amino acids: CASSSDRESNQPQHF. For the CDR3, the DNA is TGTGCCAGCAGTTCCGACAGGGAGAGCAATCAGCCCCAGCATTTT.

J is TRBJ1-2 and V is TRBV10-3, with a weak D call TRBD1 (6 bases). Deletions cut 6 bases from V and 1 base from J, with 9 bases between. CDR1 and CDR2 from the germline V gene are ENHRY and SYGVKD. The CDR3 is 13 amino acids. CDR3 bases: TGTGCCATCAGGCGGACAGATAACTATGGCTACACCTTC. Residues: CAIRRTDNYGYTF.